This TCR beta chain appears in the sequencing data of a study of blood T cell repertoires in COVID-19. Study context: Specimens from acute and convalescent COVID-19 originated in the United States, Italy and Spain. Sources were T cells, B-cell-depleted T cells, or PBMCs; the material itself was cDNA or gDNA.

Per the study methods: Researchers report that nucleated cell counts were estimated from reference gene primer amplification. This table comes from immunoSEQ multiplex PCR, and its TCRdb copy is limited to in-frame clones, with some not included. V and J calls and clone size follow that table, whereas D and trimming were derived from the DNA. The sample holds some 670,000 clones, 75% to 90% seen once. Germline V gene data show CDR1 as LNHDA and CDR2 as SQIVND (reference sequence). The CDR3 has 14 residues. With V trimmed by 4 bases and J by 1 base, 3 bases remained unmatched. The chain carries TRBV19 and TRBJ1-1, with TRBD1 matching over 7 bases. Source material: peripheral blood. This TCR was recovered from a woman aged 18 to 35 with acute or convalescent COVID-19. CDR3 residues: CASSKGQPNTEAFF. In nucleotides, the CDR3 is TGTGCCAGTAGTAAGGGACAGCCGAACACTGAAGCTTTCTTT. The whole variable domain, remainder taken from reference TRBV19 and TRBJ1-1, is DGGITQSPKYLFRKEGQNVTLSCEQNLNHDAMYWYRQDPGQGLRLIYYSQIVNDFQKGDIAEGYSVSREKKESFPLTVTSAQKNPTAFYLCASSKGQPNTEAFFGQGTRLTVV.